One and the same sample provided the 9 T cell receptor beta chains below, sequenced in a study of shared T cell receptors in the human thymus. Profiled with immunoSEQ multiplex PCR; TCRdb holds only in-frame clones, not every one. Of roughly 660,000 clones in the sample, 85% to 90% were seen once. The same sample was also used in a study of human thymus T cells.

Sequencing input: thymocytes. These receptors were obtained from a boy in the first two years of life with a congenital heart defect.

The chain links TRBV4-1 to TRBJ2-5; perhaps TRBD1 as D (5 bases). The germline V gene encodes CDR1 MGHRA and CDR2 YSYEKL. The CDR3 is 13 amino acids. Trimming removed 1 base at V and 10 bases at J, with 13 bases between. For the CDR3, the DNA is TGCGCCAGCAGCCAAGCGCGAGGACAAGTCCAGTACTTC. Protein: CASSQARGQVQYF.

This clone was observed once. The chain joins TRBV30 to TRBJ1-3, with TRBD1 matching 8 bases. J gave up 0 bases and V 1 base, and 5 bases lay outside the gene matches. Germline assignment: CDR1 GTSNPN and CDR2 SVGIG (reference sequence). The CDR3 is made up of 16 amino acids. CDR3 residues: CAWSGDRPSSGNTIYF. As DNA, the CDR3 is TGTGCCTGGAGTGGGGACAGGCCGAGCTCTGGAAACACCATATATTTT.

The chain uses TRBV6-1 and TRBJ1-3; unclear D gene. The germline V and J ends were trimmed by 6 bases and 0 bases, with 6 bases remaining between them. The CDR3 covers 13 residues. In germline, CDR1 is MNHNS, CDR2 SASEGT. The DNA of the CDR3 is TGTGCCAGCAGGGCACGCTCTGGAAACACCATATATTTT. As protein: CASRARSGNTIYF.

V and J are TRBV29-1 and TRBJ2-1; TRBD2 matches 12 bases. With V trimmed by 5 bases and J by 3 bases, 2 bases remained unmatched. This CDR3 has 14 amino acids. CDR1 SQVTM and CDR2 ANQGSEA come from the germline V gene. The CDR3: CSVRTSGNYNEQFF. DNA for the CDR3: TGCAGCGTTAGGACTAGCGGGAACTACAATGAGCAGTTCTTC.

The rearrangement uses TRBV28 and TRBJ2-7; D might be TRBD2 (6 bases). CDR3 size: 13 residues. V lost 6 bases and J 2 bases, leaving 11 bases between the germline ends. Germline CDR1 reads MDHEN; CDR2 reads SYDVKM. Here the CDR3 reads CASREGVAYEQYF. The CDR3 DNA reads TGTGCCAGCAGGGAGGGAGTGGCCTACGAGCAGTACTTC. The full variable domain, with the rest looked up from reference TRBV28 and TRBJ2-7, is DVKVTQSSRYLVKRTGEKVFLECVQDMDHENMFWYRQDPGLGLRLIYFSYDVKMKEKGDIPEGYSVSREKKERFSLILESASTNQTSMYLCASREGVAYEQYFGPGTRLTVT.

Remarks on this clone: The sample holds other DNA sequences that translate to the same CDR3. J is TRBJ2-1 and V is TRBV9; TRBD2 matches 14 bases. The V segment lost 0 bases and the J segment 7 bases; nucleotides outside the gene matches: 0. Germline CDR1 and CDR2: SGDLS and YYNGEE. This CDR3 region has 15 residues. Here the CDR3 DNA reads TGTGCCAGCAGCGTAGGGACTAGCGGGAGGAATGAGCAGTTCTTC. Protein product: CASSVGTSGRNEQFF.

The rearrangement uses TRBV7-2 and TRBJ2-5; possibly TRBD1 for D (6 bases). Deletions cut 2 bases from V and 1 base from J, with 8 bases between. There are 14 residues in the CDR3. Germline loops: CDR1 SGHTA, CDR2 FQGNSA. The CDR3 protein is CASSLRTAQETQYF. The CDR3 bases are TGTGCCAGCAGCTTACGGACAGCCCAAGAGACCCAGTACTTC.

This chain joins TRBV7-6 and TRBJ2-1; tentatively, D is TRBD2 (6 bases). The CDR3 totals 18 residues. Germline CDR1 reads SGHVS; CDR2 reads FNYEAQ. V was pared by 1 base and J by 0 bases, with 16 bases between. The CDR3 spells CASSLDRLALSSYNEQFF. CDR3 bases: TGTGCCAGCAGCTTAGATCGGCTAGCGTTAAGCTCCTACAATGAGCAGTTCTTC.

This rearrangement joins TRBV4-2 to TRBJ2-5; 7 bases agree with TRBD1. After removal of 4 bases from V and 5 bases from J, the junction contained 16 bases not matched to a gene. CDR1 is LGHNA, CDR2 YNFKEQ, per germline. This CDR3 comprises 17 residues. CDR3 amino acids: CASSRDSDRDDRETQYF. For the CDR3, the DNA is TGTGCCAGCAGCCGAGACTCCGACAGGGACGATCGGGAGACCCAGTACTTC.